A single sample gave rise to the 7 T cell receptor beta chains below, sequenced in a study of T-cell memory formation after mild COVID-19. MiXCR, applied by TCRdb to the 5' RACE reads, yields one record per CDR3 protein. The repertoire consists of about 560,000 distinct CDR3 sequences, with roughly 20% occurring once and the leading ten covering approximately 8%. The source material was PBMCs or a T cell subset sorted from them (not recorded which). These receptors were obtained from an adult woman who had mild COVID-19 (a few samples of this study predate the infection). Cell type and time point are not known.

The V gene is TRBV2, the J gene TRBJ2-1; TRBD1 agrees at 7 bases. V gave up 2 bases and J gave up 0 bases; unmatched junction bases: 10. Germline values: CDR1 SNHLY, CDR2 FYNNEI. The CDR3 runs 18 residues. The CDR3 bases are TGTGCCAGCAGTGAACTGCGTAGGGGGCGGAGCTCCTACAATGAGCAGTTCTTC. The encoded protein is CASSELRRGRSSYNEQFF. Full variable domain (outside the CDR3, taken from reference TRBV2 and TRBJ2-1): EPEVTQTPSHQVTQMGQEVILRCVPISNHLYFYWYRQILGQKVEFLVSFYNNEISEKSEIFDDQFSVERPDGSNFTLKIRSTKLEDSAMYFCASSELRRGRSSYNEQFFGPGTRLTVL.

This rearrangement joins TRBV18 to TRBJ2-4; no definite D call. The CDR3 length is 13 residues. The V gene lost 2 bases and the J gene lost 2 bases, with 4 bases spanning the gap. Germline-derived CDR1 and CDR2 are KGHSH and LQKENI. The CDR3 DNA reads as TGTGCCAGCTCACCAATCCCCAAAAACATTCAGTACTTC. This encodes CASSPIPKNIQYF. The full variable domain, in which reference TRBV18 and TRBJ2-4 provide the parts outside the CDR3, is NAGVMQNPRHLVRRRGQEARLRCSPMKGHSHVYWYRQLPEEGLKFMVYLQKENIIDESGMPKERFSAEFPKEGPSILRIQQVVRGDSAAYFCASSPIPKNIQYFGAGTRLSVL.

The chain is built from TRBV5-1 and TRBJ1-2; no reliable D call. Looked up from germline, CDR1 is SGHRS and CDR2 is YFSETQ. The CDR3 is 13 amino acids. Trimming took off 0 bases at V and 4 bases at J, with 7 bases between the two ends. The CDR3 region has the DNA TGCGCCAGCAGCTTGGACACCTTCTATGGCTACACCTTC. It codes for CASSLDTFYGYTF.

The chain combines TRBV18 with TRBJ1-5; D is unclear. V was pared by 0 bases and J by 8 bases, with 8 bases between. The CDR3 consists of 13 residues. Germline V gene data show CDR1 as KGHSH and CDR2 as LQKENI. The CDR3 here is CASSPPGIKPQHF. The CDR3 DNA sequence: TGTGCCAGCTCACCACCGGGGATCAAGCCCCAGCATTTT.

The genes are TRBV10-1 and TRBJ2-4; D is unclear. Trimming removed 4 bases at V and 4 bases at J, with 17 bases between. The CDR3 extends over 16 amino acids. Germline V gives CDR1 WNHNN, CDR2 SYGVQD (reference sequence). The CDR3 DNA sequence: TGCGCCAGCAGTGTCGTAGGACGGCAGCTGAAAAACATTCAGTACTTC. It encodes CASSVVGRQLKNIQYF.

This clonotype has a count of ten or more. The chain couples TRBV24-1 to TRBJ2-3; D gene unclear. Trimming cost V 5 bases and J 6 bases, with 5 bases left between them. The germline V gene encodes CDR1 KGHDR and CDR2 SFDVKD. The CDR3 contains 11 residues. In DNA, the CDR3 is TGTGCCACCAGTGTTAAGGATACGCAGTATTTT. It yields the protein CATSVKDTQYF.

The sample holds a few counts of this clonotype. J is TRBJ1-2 and V is TRBV7-2; possible D gene TRBD1, 5 bases. The germline V gene encodes CDR1 SGHTA and CDR2 FQGNSA. The ends were cut back, 5 bases at V and 4 bases at J, with 11 bases in the middle. This CDR3 is built from 13 residues. In DNA form, the CDR3 reads TGTGCCAGCAGCCCGGGACGGCGCTATGGCTACACCTTC. Translation: CASSPGRRYGYTF.